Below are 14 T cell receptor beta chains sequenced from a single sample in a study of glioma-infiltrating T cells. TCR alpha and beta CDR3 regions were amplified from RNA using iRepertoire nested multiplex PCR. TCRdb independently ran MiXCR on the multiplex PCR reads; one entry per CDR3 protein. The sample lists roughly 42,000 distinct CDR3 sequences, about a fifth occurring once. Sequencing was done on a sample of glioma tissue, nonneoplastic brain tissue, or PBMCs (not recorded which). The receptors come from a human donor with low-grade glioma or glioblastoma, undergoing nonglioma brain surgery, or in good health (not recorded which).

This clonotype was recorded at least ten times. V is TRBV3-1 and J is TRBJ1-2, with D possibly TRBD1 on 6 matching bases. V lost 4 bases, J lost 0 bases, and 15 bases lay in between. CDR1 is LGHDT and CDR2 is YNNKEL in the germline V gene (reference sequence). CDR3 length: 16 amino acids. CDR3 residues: CASSLSGTLPNYGYTF. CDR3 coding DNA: TGTGCCAGCAGCCTCTCCGGGACACTACCTAACTATGGCTACACCTTC.

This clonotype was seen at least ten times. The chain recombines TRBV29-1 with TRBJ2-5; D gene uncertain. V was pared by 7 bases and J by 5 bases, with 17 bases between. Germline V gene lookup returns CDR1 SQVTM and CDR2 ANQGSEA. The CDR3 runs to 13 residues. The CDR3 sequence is CSGLFVGPETQYF. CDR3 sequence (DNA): TGCAGCGGATTATTTGTCGGACCGGAGACCCAGTACTTC.

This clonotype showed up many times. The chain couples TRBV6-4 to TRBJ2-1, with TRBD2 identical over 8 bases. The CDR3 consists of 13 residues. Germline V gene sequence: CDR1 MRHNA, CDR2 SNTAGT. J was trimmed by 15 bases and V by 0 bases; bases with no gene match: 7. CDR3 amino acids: CASSDSTAGGRFF. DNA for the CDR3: TGTGCCAGCAGTGACTCGACGGCGGGAGGTCGGTTCTTC.

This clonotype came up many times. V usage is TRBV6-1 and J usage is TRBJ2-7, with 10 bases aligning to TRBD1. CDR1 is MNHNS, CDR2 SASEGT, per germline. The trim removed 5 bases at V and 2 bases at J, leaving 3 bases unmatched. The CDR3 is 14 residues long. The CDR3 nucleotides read TGTGCCAGCAGTCGTGGACAGGGGGCCTACGAGCAGTACTTC. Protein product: CASSRGQGAYEQYF.

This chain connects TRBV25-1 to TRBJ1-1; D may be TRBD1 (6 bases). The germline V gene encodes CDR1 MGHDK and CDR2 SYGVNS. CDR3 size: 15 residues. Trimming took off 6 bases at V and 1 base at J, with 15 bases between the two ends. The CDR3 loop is CASSAHRDQNTEAFF. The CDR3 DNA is TGTGCCAGCAGCGCACACAGGGACCAGAACACTGAAGCTTTCTTT.

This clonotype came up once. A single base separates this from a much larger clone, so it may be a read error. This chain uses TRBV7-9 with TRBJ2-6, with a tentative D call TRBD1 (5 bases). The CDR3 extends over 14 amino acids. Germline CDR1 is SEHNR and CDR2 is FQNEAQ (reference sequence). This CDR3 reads CASSLVGGANVRTF. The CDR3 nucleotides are TGTGCCAGCAGCTTAGTAGGTGGGGCCAACGTCCGGACTTTC.

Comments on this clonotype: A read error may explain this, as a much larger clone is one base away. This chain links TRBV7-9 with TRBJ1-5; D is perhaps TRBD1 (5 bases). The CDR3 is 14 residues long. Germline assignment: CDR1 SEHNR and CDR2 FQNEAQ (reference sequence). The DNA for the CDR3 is TGTGCCAGCAGTTCCAGGGAGAGCAATCAGCCCCACCATTTT. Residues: CASSSRESNQPHHF.

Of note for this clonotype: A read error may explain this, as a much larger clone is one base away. The CDR3 protein is CASSPLNRDTLYGYTF. The CDR3 coding sequence is TGTGCCAGCTCACCCTTGAACAGGGATACACTCTATGGCTACACCTTC. The J gene is TRBJ1-2, the V gene TRBV18, with TRBD1 as a possible D gene (6 bases). CDR1 KGHSH and CDR2 LQKENI come from the germline V gene. The CDR3 spans 16 residues. Trimming shortened V by 3 bases and J by 4 bases, and 18 bases separated the two germline ends.

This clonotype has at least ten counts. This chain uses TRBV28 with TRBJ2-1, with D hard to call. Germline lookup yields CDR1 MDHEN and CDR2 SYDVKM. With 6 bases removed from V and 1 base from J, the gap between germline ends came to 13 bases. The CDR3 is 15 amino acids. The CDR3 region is CASSTQALSYNEQFF. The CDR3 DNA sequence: TGTGCCAGCAGCACCCAGGCGCTATCCTACAATGAGCAGTTCTTC.

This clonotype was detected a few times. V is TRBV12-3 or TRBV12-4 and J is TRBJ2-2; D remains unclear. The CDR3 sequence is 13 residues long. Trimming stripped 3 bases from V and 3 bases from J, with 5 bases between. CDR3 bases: TGTGCCAGCAGTTTCTCTCACACCGGGGAGCTGTTTTTT. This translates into CASSFSHTGELFF.

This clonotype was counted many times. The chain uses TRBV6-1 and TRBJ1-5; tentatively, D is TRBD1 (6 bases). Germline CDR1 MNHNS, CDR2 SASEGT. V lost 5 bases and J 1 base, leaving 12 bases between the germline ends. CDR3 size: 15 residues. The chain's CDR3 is CASSIDRSSNQPQHF. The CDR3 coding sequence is TGTGCCAGCAGTATTGACAGGTCGAGCAATCAGCCCCAGCATTTT.

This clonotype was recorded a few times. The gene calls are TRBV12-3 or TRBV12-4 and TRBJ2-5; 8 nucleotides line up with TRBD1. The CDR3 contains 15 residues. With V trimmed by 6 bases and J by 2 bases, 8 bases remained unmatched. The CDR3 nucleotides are TGTGCCAGCAGCTCCGGGACAGGACCTCAAGAGACCCAGTACTTC. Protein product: CASSSGTGPQETQYF.

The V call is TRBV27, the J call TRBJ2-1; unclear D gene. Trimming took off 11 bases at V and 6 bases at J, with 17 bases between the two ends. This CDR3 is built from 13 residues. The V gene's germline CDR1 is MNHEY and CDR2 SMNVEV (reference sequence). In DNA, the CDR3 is TGTGCCCGCACCCCTCGCGCAGCCAATGAGCAGTTCTTC. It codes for CARTPRAANEQFF.

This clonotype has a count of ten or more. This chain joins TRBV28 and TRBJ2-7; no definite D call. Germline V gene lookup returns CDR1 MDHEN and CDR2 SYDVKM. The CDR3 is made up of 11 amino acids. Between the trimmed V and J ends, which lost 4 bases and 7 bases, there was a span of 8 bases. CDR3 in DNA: TGTGCCAGCAGTTCATCACAGGAGCAGTACTTC. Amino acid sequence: CASSSSQEQYF. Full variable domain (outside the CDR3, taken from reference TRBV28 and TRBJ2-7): DVKVTQSSRYLVKRTGEKVFLECVQDMDHENMFWYRQDPGLGLRLIYFSYDVKMKEKGDIPEGYSVSREKKERFSLILESASTNQTSMYLCASSSSQEQYFGPGTRLTVT.